A single sample gave rise to the 31 T cell receptor beta chains below, sequenced in a study of patients and donors after allogeneic stem cell transplantation. Via MiXCR, TCRdb re-called the RT-PCR reads, giving one row per CDR3 protein. This table holds some 880,000 distinct CDR3 sequences, 15% to 20% found once. Material: blood, either unsorted or a sorted T cell fraction (not recorded which). These receptors came from a human donor who was either an allogeneic HSCT recipient or a stem cell or donor lymphocyte infusion donor (not recorded which). It is not recorded whose cells these are; they may come from a transplant donor.

The gene calls are TRBV12-3 or TRBV12-4 and TRBJ2-5, with no clear D. The CDR3 totals 16 residues. V was shortened by 1 base and J by 10 bases, with 22 bases between the two germline ends. The DNA of the CDR3 is TGTGCCAGCAGTTTAGATAGTGTCTCTCTTTCCACGGACCAGTACTTC. This codes for CASSLDSVSLSTDQYF.

This clonotype was counted between two and nine times. The chain carries TRBV28 and TRBJ2-1, with a tentative D call TRBD2 (6 bases). The germline V gene has CDR1 MDHEN and CDR2 SYDVKM. This CDR3 comprises 11 residues. V shed 2 bases and J shed 15 bases, with 11 bases lying between them. The CDR3 protein is CASSLRRETFF. The CDR3 DNA is TGTGCCAGCAGTTTACGGCGGGAAACGTTCTTC.

This chain connects TRBV4-1 to TRBJ2-5, with 9 bases that match TRBD2. V gave up 4 bases and J gave up 2 bases; unmatched junction bases: 8. The CDR3 extends over 16 amino acids. Germline CDR1 is MGHRA and CDR2 is YSYEKL. This CDR3 reads CASSLTLAGEQETQYF. For the CDR3, the DNA is TGCGCCAGCAGCCTGACCTTAGCGGGAGAACAAGAGACCCAGTACTTC.

This clonotype came up a few times. The CDR3 nucleotides read TGTGCCACAAACGGGGGGCGCACCGGGGAGCTGTTTTTT. Residues: CATNGGRTGELFF. V is TRBV28 and J is TRBJ2-2, with D possibly matching TRBD2 (7 bases). Germline CDR1 MDHEN, CDR2 SYDVKM. CDR3 length: 13 amino acids. With 10 bases removed from V and 4 bases from J, the gap between germline ends came to 13 bases.

This clonotype was picked up a small number of times. The chain employs TRBV12-3 or TRBV12-4 and TRBJ2-5; 15 positions agree with TRBD2. The CDR3 consists of 17 residues. Losses at the gene ends were 5 bases for V and 5 bases for J; bases not matched to a gene: 9. For the CDR3, the DNA is TGTGCCAGCAGTCCCGGACTAGCGGGGGGGCCCCGGGAGACCCAGTACTTC. Residues: CASSPGLAGGPRETQYF.

This sequence joins TRBV7-2 and TRBJ2-4; D remains ambiguous. V lost 5 bases, J lost 7 bases, and 9 bases lay in between. The CDR3 is 12 residues long. Germline CDR1 and CDR2: SGHTA and FQGNSA. In nucleotides, the CDR3 is TGTGCCAGCAGCCCCCAAAACAACATTCAGTACTTC. This codes for CASSPQNNIQYF.

V usage is TRBV5-1 and J usage is TRBJ2-1, with no clear D. This CDR3 contains 12 residues. Germline-derived CDR1 and CDR2 are SGHRS and YFSETQ. Trimming cost V 0 bases and J 10 bases, with 8 bases left between them. CDR3 amino acids: CASSLGVSEQFF. Written as DNA, the CDR3 is TGCGCCAGCAGCTTGGGGGTTAGCGAGCAGTTCTTC.

This clonotype was seen a handful of times. The CDR3 spells CASSYSTGNINYGYTF. CDR3 DNA sequence: TGTGCCAGCAGTTACTCAACGGGGAACATTAACTATGGCTACACCTTC. This chain connects TRBV6-5 to TRBJ1-2; D remains unclear. Germline assignment: CDR1 MNHEY and CDR2 SVGAGI. The CDR3 loop spans 16 amino acids. V lost 0 bases and J 1 base, leaving 12 bases between the germline ends.

A few counts support this clonotype. The chain links TRBV27 to TRBJ2-3, with 15 bases aligning to TRBD2. Per the germline V gene, CDR1 is MNHEY and CDR2 is SMNVEV (reference sequence). With 5 bases clipped from V and 5 bases from J, the junction kept 5 bases outside the gene matches. The CDR3 extends over 16 amino acids. The CDR3 DNA follows: TGTGCCAGCAGTAGTGGGACTAGCGGGAGGAGAGATACGCAGTATTTT. Amino acid sequence: CASSSGTSGRRDTQYF.

This clonotype was detected ten times or more. One end of the junction varies from germline; a read error may be responsible. The chain carries TRBV5-1 and TRBJ2-1; 12 positions agree with TRBD2. Germline CDR1 reads SGHRS; CDR2 reads YFSETQ. This CDR3 is built from 15 residues. In DNA form, the CDR3 reads TGTGCCAGCAGTAGGGGACTAGCGGGCTACAATGAGCAGTTCTTC. Translation: CASSRGLAGYNEQFF.

The chain joins TRBV20-1 to TRBJ2-3; weak D call: TRBD2 (5 bases). The CDR3 runs to 13 residues. Trimming stripped 6 bases from V and 6 bases from J, with 16 bases between. The germline gives CDR1 DFQATT, CDR2 SNEGSKA (reference sequence). The CDR3 spells CSAVISRADTQYF. CDR3 nucleotides: TGCAGTGCCGTAATTTCGAGGGCGGATACGCAGTATTTT.

The chain is built from TRBV2 and TRBJ2-5, with unresolved D. CDR3 length: 15 residues. The V and J ends lost 2 bases and 1 base respectively, with 11 bases between them. The germline CDR1 and CDR2 sequences are SNHLY and FYNNEI. CDR3: CASSEFGPTQETQYF. The DNA for the CDR3 is TGTGCCAGCAGTGAATTTGGACCTACCCAAGAGACCCAGTACTTC.

This clonotype was observed a handful of times. The J gene is TRBJ2-1, the V gene TRBV7-3; D is unclear. Per the germline V gene, CDR1 is SGHTA and CDR2 is FQGTGA. The length of the CDR3 is 15 residues. V was trimmed by 1 base and J by 5 bases, leaving 12 bases between them. The DNA of the CDR3 is TGTGCCAGCAGCTTAATGTTGTCTACCAACAATGAGCAGTTCTTC. Translated, it gives CASSLMLSTNNEQFF.

A note on this clonotype: This sequence may be a read error, since a much larger clone differs from it by one base. The chain combines TRBV7-7 with TRBJ2-1, with 10 bases aligning to TRBD2. The germline V gene has CDR1 SSHAT and CDR2 FNYEAQ (reference sequence). Trimming at V came to 4 bases and at J to 7 bases, leaving 7 bases not matched to a gene. The CDR3 has 15 amino acids. CDR3 nucleotide sequence: TGTGCCAGCAGCTCAACCCCGGGACTAGCGAATGAGCAGTTCTTC. This sequence encodes CASSSTPGLANEQFF.

The genes are TRBV9 and TRBJ1-4; D may be TRBD1 (6 bases). CDR1 is SGDLS, CDR2 YYNGEE, per germline. V was shortened by 4 bases and J by 5 bases, with 18 bases between the two germline ends. The length of the CDR3 is 16 residues. The CDR3 sequence: CASSTGGGAGNEKLFF. The CDR3 bases are TGTGCCAGCAGCACTGGGGGGGGGGCAGGGAATGAAAAACTGTTTTTT.

This chain uses TRBV12-5 with TRBJ1-1; maybe TRBD1 (6 bases). The germline CDR1 and CDR2 sequences are LGHNT and FRNRAP. The V end lost 5 bases, the J end lost 5 bases, and 15 bases lay between the germline ends. The CDR3 totals 14 residues. The CDR3 region is CASGKGERGTEAFF. DNA of the CDR3: TGTGCTAGTGGTAAGGGGGAGAGGGGGACTGAAGCTTTCTTT.

This clonotype was counted a few times. J is TRBJ1-2 and V is TRBV29-1, with no clear D. Germline loops: CDR1 SQVTM, CDR2 ANQGSEA. CDR3 length: 13 residues. Between the trimmed V and J ends, which lost 0 bases and 4 bases, there was a span of 9 bases. The CDR3 protein is CSVEERLGYGYTF. The CDR3 DNA reads as TGCAGCGTTGAAGAACGATTAGGCTATGGCTACACCTTC.

CDR3 in amino acids: CASSLRSGHRDGYTF. The CDR3 region has the DNA TGCGCCAGCAGCTTGAGGTCGGGGCATAGGGATGGCTACACCTTC. The chain joins TRBV5-1 to TRBJ1-2; D might be TRBD1 (5 bases). V was clipped by 1 base and J by 6 bases, with 16 bases between them. The length of the CDR3 is 15 residues. Germline V lookup: CDR1 SGHRS, CDR2 YFSETQ.

This clonotype was detected only a few times. This chain links TRBV14 with TRBJ2-1, with a weak D call TRBD1 (5 bases). CDR3 length: 16 amino acids. Trimming pared 9 bases from V and 0 bases from J, leaving 18 bases between. Germline loops: CDR1 SGHDN, CDR2 FVKESK. The CDR3 DNA sequence: TGTGCCAGTCCCACAGGTAGTCAAAACTCCTACAATGAGCAGTTCTTC. Its protein product is CASPTGSQNSYNEQFF.

This clonotype was observed many times. The chain links TRBV6-5 to TRBJ1-2; D perhaps matches TRBD1 (5 bases). This CDR3 contains 15 residues. V dropped 2 bases and J dropped 5 bases, with 15 bases sitting between them. From germline, CDR1 is MNHEY and CDR2 SVGAGI. As DNA, the CDR3 is TGTGCCAGCAGTTACCCTGGGGATGAGGGGTATGGCTACACCTTC. Translation: CASSYPGDEGYGYTF.

In this sample, this clonotype turned up a few times. The CDR3 loop is CATSGLGSLTYNEQFF. The CDR3 bases are TGTGCCACCAGTGGGCTGGGCTCCCTAACCTACAATGAGCAGTTCTTC. This rearrangement joins TRBV24-1 to TRBJ2-1; no firm D call. Deletions cut 5 bases from V and 2 bases from J, with 15 bases between. CDR1 is KGHDR and CDR2 is SFDVKD in the germline V gene. There are 16 residues in the CDR3.

This clonotype appeared a few times. The gene calls are TRBV27 and TRBJ2-1; TRBD1 matches 9 bases. After removal of 6 bases from V and 4 bases from J, the junction contained 7 bases not matched to a gene. This CDR3 has 15 residues. Germline V gene lookup returns CDR1 MNHEY and CDR2 SMNVEV (reference sequence). The CDR3 sequence: CASSRQGDYYNEQFF. The CDR3 DNA sequence: TGTGCCAGCAGCCGACAGGGGGATTATTACAATGAGCAGTTCTTC.

This clonotype was observed once. This chain links TRBV2 with TRBJ2-4; the D is unclear. Germline V CDR1 and CDR2: SNHLY, FYNNEI. V gave up 3 bases and J gave up 0 bases, with 9 bases separating them. The CDR3 runs to 15 residues. Here the CDR3 reads CASSEYSLAKNIQYF. CDR3 nucleotides: TGTGCCAGCAGTGAGTACAGCCTAGCCAAAAACATTCAGTACTTC.

CDR3: CASSTRGETGELFF. For the CDR3, the DNA is TGTGCCAGCAGCACCCGGGGGGAAACCGGGGAGCTGTTTTTT. The chain combines TRBV5-4 with TRBJ2-2, with 7 bases that match TRBD2. This CDR3 has 14 residues. The V and J ends lost 4 bases and 5 bases, in that order; junction bases with no gene match: 5. Germline CDR1 reads SGHNT; CDR2 reads YYREEE (reference sequence).

The genes are TRBV20-1 and TRBJ1-1; possible D gene TRBD1, 6 bases. V lost 3 bases, J lost 4 bases, and 18 bases lay in between. Germline CDR1 DFQATT, CDR2 SNEGSKA (reference sequence). The CDR3 runs 15 residues. The CDR3 here is CSASEPDSVFTEAFF. DNA of the CDR3: TGCAGTGCTAGCGAACCGGACAGTGTATTCACTGAAGCTTTCTTT.

This clonotype was seen a handful of times. The chain has TRBV5-5 and TRBJ1-1, with 8 bases matching TRBD1. The CDR3 is 13 residues long. Germline V gene sequence: CDR1 SGHKS, CDR2 YYEKEE (reference sequence). V was pared by 4 bases and J by 5 bases, with 4 bases of the junction left unmatched. This CDR3 is CASSQWTGTEAFF. CDR3 in DNA: TGTGCCAGCAGCCAGTGGACAGGGACTGAAGCTTTCTTT. Full variable domain (rest looked up from reference TRBV5-5 and TRBJ1-1): DAGVTQSPTHLIKTRGQQVTLRCSPISGHKSVSWYQQVLGQGPQFIFQYYEKEERGRGNFPDRFSARQFPNYSSELNVNALLLGDSALYLCASSQWTGTEAFFGQGTRLTVV.

This clonotype was seen more than once but under ten times. This rearrangement joins TRBV30 to TRBJ1-5, with 9 bases matching TRBD1. The CDR3 runs to 15 residues. Germline trimming cut 3 bases from V and 4 bases from J; bases unmatched to any gene: 7. Germline V CDR1 and CDR2: GTSNPN, SVGIG (reference sequence). CDR3 sequence: CAWSDTGQGNQPQHF. The CDR3 DNA is TGTGCCTGGAGCGATACCGGACAGGGGAATCAGCCCCAGCATTTT.

V usage is TRBV5-1 and J usage is TRBJ2-7, with 13 bases matching TRBD2. The CDR3 spans 16 residues. V gave up 0 bases and J gave up 3 bases; unmatched junction bases: 3. CDR1 SGHRS and CDR2 YFSETQ come from the germline V gene. CDR3 residues: CASSLGTSGSGYEQYF. In DNA form, the CDR3 reads TGCGCCAGCAGCTTGGGGACTAGCGGGAGTGGCTACGAGCAGTACTTC.

This sequence joins TRBV4-1 and TRBJ2-6; 7 bases fit TRBD1. Trimming took 4 bases from V and 3 from J; bases not matched to a gene: 9. CDR1 is MGHRA and CDR2 is YSYEKL in the germline V gene. This CDR3 contains 17 residues. The CDR3 bases are TGCGCCAGCAGCCTAGGGGGCGAACTAGGTGGGGCCAACGTCCTGACTTTC. Translated, it gives CASSLGGELGGANVLTF.

In this sample, this clonotype turned up many times. The J gene is TRBJ2-4, the V gene TRBV3-1; D is uncertain. V was trimmed by 7 bases and J by 4 bases, leaving 5 bases between them. Germline-derived CDR1 and CDR2 are LGHDT and YNNKEL (reference sequence). The CDR3 consists of 11 residues. The CDR3 sequence is CASKTKNIQYF. The DNA of the CDR3 is TGTGCCAGCAAAACAAAAAACATTCAGTACTTC.

This clonotype was picked up a small number of times. The rearrangement links TRBV20-1 to TRBJ2-1; D remains unclear. Trimming removed 1 base at V and 10 bases at J, with 8 bases between. Germline V gives CDR1 DFQATT, CDR2 SNEGSKA (reference sequence). The CDR3 is made up of 11 amino acids. The DNA for the CDR3 is TGCAGTGCTAGAGGTTGGGGAGAGCAGTTCTTC. This encodes CSARGWGEQFF.